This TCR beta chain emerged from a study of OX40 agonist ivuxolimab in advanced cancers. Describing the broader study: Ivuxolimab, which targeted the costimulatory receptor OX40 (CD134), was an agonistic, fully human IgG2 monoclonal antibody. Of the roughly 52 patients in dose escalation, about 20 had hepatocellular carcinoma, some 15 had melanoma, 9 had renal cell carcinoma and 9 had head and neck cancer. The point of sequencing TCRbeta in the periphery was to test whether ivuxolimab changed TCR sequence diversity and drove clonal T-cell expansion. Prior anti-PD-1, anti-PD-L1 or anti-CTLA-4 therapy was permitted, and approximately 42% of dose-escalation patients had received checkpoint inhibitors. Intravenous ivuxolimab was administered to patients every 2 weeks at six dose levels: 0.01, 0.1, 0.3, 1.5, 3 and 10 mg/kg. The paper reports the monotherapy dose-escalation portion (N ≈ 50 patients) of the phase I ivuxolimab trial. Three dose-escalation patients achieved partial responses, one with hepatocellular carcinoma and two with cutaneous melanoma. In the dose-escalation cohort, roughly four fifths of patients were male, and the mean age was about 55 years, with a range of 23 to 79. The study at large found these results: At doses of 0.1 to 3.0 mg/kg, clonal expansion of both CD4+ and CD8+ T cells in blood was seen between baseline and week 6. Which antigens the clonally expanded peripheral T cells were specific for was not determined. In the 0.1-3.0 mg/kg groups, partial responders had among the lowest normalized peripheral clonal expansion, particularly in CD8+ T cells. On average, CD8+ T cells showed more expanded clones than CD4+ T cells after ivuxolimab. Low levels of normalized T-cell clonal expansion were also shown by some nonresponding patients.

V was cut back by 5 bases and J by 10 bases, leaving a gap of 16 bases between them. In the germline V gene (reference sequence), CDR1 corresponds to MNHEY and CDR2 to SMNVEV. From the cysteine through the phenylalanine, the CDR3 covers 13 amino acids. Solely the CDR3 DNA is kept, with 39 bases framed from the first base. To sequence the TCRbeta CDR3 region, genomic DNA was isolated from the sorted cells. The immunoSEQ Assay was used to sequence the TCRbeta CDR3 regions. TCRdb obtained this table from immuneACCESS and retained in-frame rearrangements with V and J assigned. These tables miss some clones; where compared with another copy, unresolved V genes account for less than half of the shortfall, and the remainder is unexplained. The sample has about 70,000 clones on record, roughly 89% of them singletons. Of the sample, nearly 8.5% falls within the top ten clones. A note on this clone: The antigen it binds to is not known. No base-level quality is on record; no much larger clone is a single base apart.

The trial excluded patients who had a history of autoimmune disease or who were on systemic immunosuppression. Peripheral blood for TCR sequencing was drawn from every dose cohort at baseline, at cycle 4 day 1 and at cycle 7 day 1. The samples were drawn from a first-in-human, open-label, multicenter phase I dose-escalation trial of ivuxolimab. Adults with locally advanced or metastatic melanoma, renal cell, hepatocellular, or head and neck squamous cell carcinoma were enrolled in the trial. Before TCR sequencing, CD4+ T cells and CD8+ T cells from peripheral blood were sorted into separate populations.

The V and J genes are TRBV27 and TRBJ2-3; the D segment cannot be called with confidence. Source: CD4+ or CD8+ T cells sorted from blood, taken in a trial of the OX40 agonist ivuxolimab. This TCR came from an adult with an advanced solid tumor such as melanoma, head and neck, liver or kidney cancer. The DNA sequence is TGTGCCAGCAGTCAATCCGGACGCACAGCGCAGTATTTT. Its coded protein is CASSQSGRTAQYF.